This T cell receptor beta chain was recovered during a study of cytotoxic CD8 clonotypes in ibrutinib-treated CLL. Trimming cost V 3 bases and J 11 bases, with 13 bases left between them. This CDR3 region has 12 residues. Germline V gives CDR1 MNHNS, CDR2 SASEGT. Method: immunoSEQ multiplex PCR; TCRdb's copy keeps in-frame clones and lacks some. In the table there are around 310,000 clones, 80% of which are singletons. The sequence was obtained from a human donor with chronic lymphocytic leukemia. The specimen was PBMCs, collected before ibrutinib treatment. V is TRBV6-1 and J is TRBJ1-1; D is ambiguous. In DNA, the CDR3 is TGTGCCAGCAGTGAGGTGGGCAGGAGGGCTTTCTTT. Translating gives CASSEVGRRAFF.